The clone carrying this T cell receptor (beta chain) was counted ten times or more. Antigen: not known. These data originate in a study of T cells in Graves' hyperthyroidism and ophthalmopathy. At the level of the study: Peripheral blood draws took place at initial diagnosis, ahead of any treatment. Points from the study as a whole: Blood also carried most thyroid clonotypes expanded above 0.001. From stable hyperthyroidism, ophthalmopathy was set apart by a 13 V-J model.

Not enrolled were patients with uncontrolled infection, other autoimmune disease, pregnancy or lactation. The CDR3 runs to 15 residues. Trimming shortened V by 4 bases and J by 4 bases, and 16 bases separated the two germline ends. Amplification of TCR beta CDR3 regions used RNA as the template. A set of HTBI primers served as the primers for a first-round RT-PCR of the TCR CDR3. TCRdb reprocessed the multiplex PCR reads with MiXCR, giving one entry per CDR3 protein. Seen here are about 710,000 distinct CDR3 sequences, less than 20% observed once, and the top ten hold roughly 8%. V gene TRBV12-3 or TRBV12-4 combines with J gene TRBJ1-2; tentative D call: TRBD1 (5 bases). The sequencing sample was made of blood. The sequence was obtained from a man younger than 30 with Graves' hyperthyroidism. CDR3 bases: TGTGCCAGCAGTTCCCTCCGGGGACCGGGCTATGGCTACACCTTC. As protein: CASSSLRGPGYGYTF.